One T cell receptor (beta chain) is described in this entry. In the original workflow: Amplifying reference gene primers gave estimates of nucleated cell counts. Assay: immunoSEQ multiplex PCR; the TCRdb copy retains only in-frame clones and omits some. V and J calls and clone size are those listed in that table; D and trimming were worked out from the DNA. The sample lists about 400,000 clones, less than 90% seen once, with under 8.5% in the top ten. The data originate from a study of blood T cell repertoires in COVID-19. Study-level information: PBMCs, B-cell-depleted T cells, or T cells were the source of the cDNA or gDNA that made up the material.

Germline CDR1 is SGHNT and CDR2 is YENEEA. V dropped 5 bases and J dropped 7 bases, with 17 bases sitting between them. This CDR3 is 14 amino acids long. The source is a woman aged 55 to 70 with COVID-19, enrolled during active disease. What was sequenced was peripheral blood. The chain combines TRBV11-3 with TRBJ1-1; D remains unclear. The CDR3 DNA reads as TGTGCCAGCAGCCCCGTAGGCGGGGAAGGTGAAGCTTTCTTT. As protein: CASSPVGGEGEAFF.